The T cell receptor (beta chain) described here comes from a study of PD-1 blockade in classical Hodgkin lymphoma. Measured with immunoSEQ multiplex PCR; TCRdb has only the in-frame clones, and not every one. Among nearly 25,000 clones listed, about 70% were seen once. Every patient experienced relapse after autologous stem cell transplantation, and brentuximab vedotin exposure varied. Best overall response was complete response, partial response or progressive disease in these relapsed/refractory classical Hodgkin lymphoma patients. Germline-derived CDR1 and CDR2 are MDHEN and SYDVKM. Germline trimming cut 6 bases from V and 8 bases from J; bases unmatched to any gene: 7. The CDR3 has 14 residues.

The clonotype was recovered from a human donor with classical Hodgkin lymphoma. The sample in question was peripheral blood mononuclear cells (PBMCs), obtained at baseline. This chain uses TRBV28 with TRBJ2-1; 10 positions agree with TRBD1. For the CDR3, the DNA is TGTGCCAGCAGGCCGGGACAGGGGCTCTATGAGCAGTTCTTC. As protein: CASRPGQGLYEQFF.